This T cell receptor (beta chain) was identified in a study of beta chain features in type 1 diabetes. Study as a whole: Fewer than 110 million sorted cells were examined across all samples.

V gave up 3 bases and J gave up 0 bases, with 9 bases separating them. CDR1 and CDR2 (germline): SGHAT, FQNNGV. This CDR3 spans 14 amino acids. General study findings and limits: More deletions and fewer insertions at VDJ junctions were seen in type 1 diabetes patients. For Type 1 diabetes patients, all four CD4+ subsets carried TCRB CDR3s that were moderately but significantly shorter.

Since all of the isolated RNA was reverse transcribed, expressed TCRB transcripts were what got sequenced. Profiling relied on immunoSEQ multiplex PCR, and the TCRdb table lists in-frame clones only, not all of them. This sample has hundreds of thousands of clones, with more than 13% found just once. This clone was counted a few times. Its antigen is currently unknown. The sequence was obtained from a man aged 18 to 29 with type 1 diabetes. Sequences were obtained from naive CD4+ T cells from blood. This chain connects TRBV11-2 to TRBJ2-7; the D is unclear. The CDR3 sequence: CASSLSTRSYEQYF. The CDR3 coding sequence is TGTGCCAGCAGCTTGAGCACTCGCTCCTACGAGCAGTACTTC.